The TCR beta chain described here comes from a study of neurological immune-mediated disorders (dated by TCRdb to the late 2010s). For the study in its entirety: Using UMI-based sequencing, the study compared peripheral blood TCR-beta repertoires from patients with HTLV-I-associated myelopathy (HAM/TSP), patients with multiple sclerosis, and healthy controls. The approximately 110 TCR-beta libraries covered PBMC samples along with longitudinal samples, technical triplicates, and paired sorted CD4+ and CD8+ T-cell subsets. Longitudinal HAM/TSP and healthy donors were sampled at 3 time-points each (about 3-40 month intervals). The cohort included about 70 subjects: roughly 14 with HAM/TSP, approximately 35 with multiple sclerosis, and 20 healthy controls.

From the germline V gene (reference sequence), CDR1 is DFQATT and CDR2 is SNEGSKA. Inclusive of the bounding cysteine and phenylalanine, the CDR3 is 15 residues long. The DNA shown is the 45-base CDR3, in frame from base 1. V is reduced by 5 bases and J by 0 bases, leaving a spacing of 11 bases between them. The study at large found these results: The highest TCR clonal expansion was observed in HAM/TSP patients, whereas the lowest was observed in MS patients, even when compared with healthy controls. No identical CDR3 amino acid sequences were shared among expanded clones across subjects, suggesting private TCR-beta repertoires in all groups.

A note on this clonotype: No antigen is known for it. The sample holds no much larger clone one base away, and base qualities are not on file.

cDNA was synthesized by template-switch 5'RACE using a primer carrying a 10-nucleotide random unique molecular identifier by which each TCR transcript was tagged. Each sequencing run produced over 200 million TCR-beta sequences covering 15-18 subjects. The RNeasy kit was used to extract total RNA. TCR-beta VDJ regions were amplified with primers for the TCR constant region and the 5'RACE anchor, using the KAPA Real-time Library Amplification kit. A first PCR added sample indexes and Illumina adaptors, after which a second PCR increased the library yield. After purification with Ampure beads, the TCR product of roughly 650 bp was size-selected on a 2% E-gel SizeSelection system. Before pooling, library quality was assessed on a Bioanalyzer, concentration was determined with Qubit, and library quantification was performed with the Kapa Library Quantification kit. An Illumina HiSeq 2500 was used to sequence the libraries paired-end at 2 x 150 bp. To increase sequence diversity, 25-30% phiX was spiked into each library pool. Per the original workflow: Quality-filtered reads were processed with the UMI-based MiGEC pipeline, and over 90% of raw TCR sequences were removed by the MiGEC pipeline during error correction. IMGT germline references were used for alignment of VDJ genes, and clonotypes were defined by a unique CDR3 amino acid sequence together with V-J genes. VDJtools evaluated clonal expansion, Shannon diversity and CDR3 relatedness (CalcPairwiseDistances, ClusterSamples); CLCbio workbench built phylogenetic trees. Clones with at least 8 unique UMIs were defined as expanded, with this threshold being based on coefficient-of-variation modelling across technical triplicates. TCRdb ran its own pipeline on the public reads, namely fastp trimming at Q25 and MiXCR clone calling, and kept in-frame beta chains. Rows matching on CDR3 protein sequence are summarized as one entry with the most common DNA and genes. The V and J calls follow TCRdb's processing rather than the paper's. The sample includes approximately 85,000 distinct CDR3 sequences, with approximately 13% observed a single time. Under 6% of the sample is held by the ten biggest clonotypes.

The sample's time point label is to be understood as: longitudinal time-point 2. Unsorted PBMC libraries were generated from 2 million PBMCs stored in RNAlater at -80 °C until RNA extraction. Peripheral blood underwent Ficoll-Hypaque density gradient centrifugation to isolate PBMCs, which were then cryopreserved in liquid nitrogen. This chain joins TRBV20-1 to TRBJ1-6; a weak D assignment points to TRBD1 (6 bases agree). This TCR came from a female donor with HTLV-1-associated myelopathy (HAM/TSP). Sequencing was done on a sample of PBMCs. DNA sequence: TGCAGTGCTTGGGGGGGGCGCTCCTATAATTCACCCCTCCACTTT. It specifies CSAWGGRSYNSPLHF.